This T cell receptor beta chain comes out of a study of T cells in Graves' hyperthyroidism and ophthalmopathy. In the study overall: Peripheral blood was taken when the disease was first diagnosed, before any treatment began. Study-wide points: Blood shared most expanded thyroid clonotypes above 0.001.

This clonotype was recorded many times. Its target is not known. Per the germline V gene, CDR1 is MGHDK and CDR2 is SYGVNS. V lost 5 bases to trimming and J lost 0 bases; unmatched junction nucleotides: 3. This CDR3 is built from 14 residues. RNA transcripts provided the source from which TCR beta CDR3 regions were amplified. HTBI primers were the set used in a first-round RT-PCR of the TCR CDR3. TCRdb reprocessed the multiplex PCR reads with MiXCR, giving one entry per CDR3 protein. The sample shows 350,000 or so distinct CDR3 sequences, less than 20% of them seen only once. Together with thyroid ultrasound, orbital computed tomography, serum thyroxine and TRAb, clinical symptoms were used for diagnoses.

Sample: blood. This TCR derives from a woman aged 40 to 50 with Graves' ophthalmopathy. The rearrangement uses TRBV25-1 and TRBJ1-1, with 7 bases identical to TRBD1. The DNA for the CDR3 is TGTGCCAGCAGTCAGGGGGGCTTGAACACTGAAGCTTTCTTT. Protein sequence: CASSQGGLNTEAFF.